This entry features one T cell receptor (beta chain) sequence. The sample originates from a study of blood T cell repertoires in COVID-19. Across the study: From T cells, B-cell-depleted T cells, or PBMCs came the material, which was cDNA or gDNA.

Assay used: immunoSEQ multiplex PCR; TCRdb lists only in-frame clones, some missing. Among about 260,000 clones, less than 90% were seen once, and the ten largest hold under 4.5%. This CDR3 has 17 amino acids. Trimming took off 4 bases at V and 3 bases at J, with 21 bases between the two ends. Germline V gene lookup returns CDR1 MNHNS and CDR2 SASEGT. Sequencing used peripheral blood. The TCR originated in a man aged 55 to 70 who had recovered from COVID-19. This sequence joins TRBV6-1 and TRBJ1-2, with D possibly TRBD1 on 6 matching bases. CDR3 region: CASSASGATIPYYGYTF. In nucleotides, the CDR3 is TGTGCCAGCAGTGCTTCAGGGGCCACAATCCCATACTATGGCTACACCTTC.